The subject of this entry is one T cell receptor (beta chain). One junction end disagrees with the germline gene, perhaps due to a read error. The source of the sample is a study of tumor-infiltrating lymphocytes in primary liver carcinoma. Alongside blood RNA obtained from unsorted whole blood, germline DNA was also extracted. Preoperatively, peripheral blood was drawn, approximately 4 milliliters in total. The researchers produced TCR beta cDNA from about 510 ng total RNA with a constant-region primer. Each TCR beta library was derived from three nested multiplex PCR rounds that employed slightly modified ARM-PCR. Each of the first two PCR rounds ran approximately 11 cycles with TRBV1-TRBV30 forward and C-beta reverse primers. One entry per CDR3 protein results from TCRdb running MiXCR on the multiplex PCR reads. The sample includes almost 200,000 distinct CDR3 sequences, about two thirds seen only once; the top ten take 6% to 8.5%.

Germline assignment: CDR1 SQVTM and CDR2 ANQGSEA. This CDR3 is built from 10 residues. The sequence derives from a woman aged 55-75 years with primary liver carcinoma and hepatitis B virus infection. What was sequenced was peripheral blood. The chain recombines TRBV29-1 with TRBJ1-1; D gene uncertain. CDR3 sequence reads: CSVNDAEASF. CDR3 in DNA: TGCAGCGTAAATGACGCTGAAGCCTCCTTT.